This TCR beta chain came from a study of identical twins. TCRdb reprocessed the 5' RACE reads via MiXCR and lists one record per CDR3 protein. The sample holds fewer than 350,000 distinct CDR3 sequences, under 9.5% seen once. This same sample was also taken into another study, of yellow fever vaccine responses in identical twins.

This TCR was recovered from a woman under 30 in good health. The sample comprised memory (CD45RO+) T cells sorted from blood.

The DNA of the CDR3 is TGCAGTGCTAGAGATGGGAGACAGGAAAGGTCCCAGCATTTT. It is translated as CSARDGRQERSQHF. This sequence joins TRBV20-1 and TRBJ1-5; weak D call: TRBD1 (6 bases). There are 14 residues in the CDR3. Trimming removed 0 bases at V and 11 bases at J, with 17 bases between. Germline CDR1 and CDR2: DFQATT and SNEGSKA (reference sequence).